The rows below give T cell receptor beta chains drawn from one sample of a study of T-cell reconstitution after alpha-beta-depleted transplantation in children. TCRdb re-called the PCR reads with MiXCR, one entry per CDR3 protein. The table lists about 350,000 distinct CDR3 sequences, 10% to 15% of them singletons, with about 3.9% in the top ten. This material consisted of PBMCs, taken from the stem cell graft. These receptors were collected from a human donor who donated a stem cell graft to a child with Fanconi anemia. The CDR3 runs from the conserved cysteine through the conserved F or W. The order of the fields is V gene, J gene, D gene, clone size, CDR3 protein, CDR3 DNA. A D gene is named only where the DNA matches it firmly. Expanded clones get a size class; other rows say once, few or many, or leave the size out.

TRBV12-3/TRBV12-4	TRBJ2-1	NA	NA	CASSFRTSVNEQFF	TGTGCCAGCAGTTTTCGGACTTCTGTTAATGAGCAGTTCTTC
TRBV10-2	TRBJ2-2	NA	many	CASSESLANTGELFF	TGCGCCAGCAGTGAGTCATTAGCAAACACCGGGGAGCTGTTTTTT
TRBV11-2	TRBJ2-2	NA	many	CASSLGLRNTGELFF	TGTGCCAGCAGCTTGGGACTTCGGAACACCGGGGAGCTGTTTTTT
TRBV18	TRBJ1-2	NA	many	CASSPEGDYYGYTF	TGTGCCAGCTCACCAGAGGGCGATTACTATGGCTACACCTTC
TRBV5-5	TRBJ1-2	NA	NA	CASRAKGPNYGYTF	TGTGCCAGCAGAGCGAAGGGCCCCAACTATGGCTACACCTTC
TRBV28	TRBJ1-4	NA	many	CASSPVATNEKLFF	TGTGCCAGCAGTCCAGTTGCAACTAATGAAAAACTGTTTTTT
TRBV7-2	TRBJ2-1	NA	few	CASSSYGVKQFF	TGTGCCAGCAGCTCTTATGGAGTGAAGCAGTTCTTC
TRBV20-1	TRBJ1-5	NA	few	CSARNFADLSNQPQHF	TGCAGTGCTAGAAACTTTGCAGACCTTAGCAATCAGCCCCAGCATTTT
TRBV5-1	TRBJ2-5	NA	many	CASSSSGGGNFETQYF	TGCGCCAGCAGCTCCAGTGGAGGGGGAAATTTCGAGACCCAGTACTTC
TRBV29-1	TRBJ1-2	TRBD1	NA	CSVWGQGATGYTF	TGCAGCGTTTGGGGACAGGGGGCTACTGGCTACACCTTC
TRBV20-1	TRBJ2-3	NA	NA	CSARSSAAYTDTQYF	TGCAGTGCTAGATCTTCCGCTGCCTACACAGATACGCAGTATTTT
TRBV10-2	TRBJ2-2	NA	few	CASSGAAEDRELFF	TGCGCCAGCAGCGGGGCTGCCGAGGACCGGGAGCTGTTTTTT
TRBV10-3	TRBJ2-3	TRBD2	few	CAIGPGGPKDTQYF	TGTGCCATCGGACCGGGGGGGCCGAAAGATACGCAGTATTTT
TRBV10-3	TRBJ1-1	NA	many	CAISESFLSSGFRSAFF	TGTGCCATCAGTGAGTCGTTCCTGAGTTCAGGGTTTAGGTCGGCTTTCTTT
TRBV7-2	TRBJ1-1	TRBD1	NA	CASSTGIFYTEAFF	TGTGCCAGCTCGACAGGGATTTTTTACACTGAAGCTTTCTTT
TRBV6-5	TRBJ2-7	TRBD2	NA	CASSYIAGVAEQYF	TGTGCCAGCAGTTACATAGCGGGGGTGGCCGAGCAGTACTTC
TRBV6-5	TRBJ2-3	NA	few	CASSYGGQSTDTQYF	TGTGCCAGCAGTTACGGTGGGCAGAGCACAGATACGCAGTATTTT
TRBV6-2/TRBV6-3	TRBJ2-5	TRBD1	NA	CASGQTGNRETQYF	TGTGCCAGTGGTCAGACAGGGAATCGGGAGACCCAGTACTTC
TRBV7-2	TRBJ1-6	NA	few	CASRGWTRNSPLHF	TGTGCCAGCAGGGGGTGGACGCGGAATTCACCCCTCCACTTT
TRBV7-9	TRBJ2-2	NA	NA	CASSPFDWAGELFF	TGTGCCAGCAGCCCTTTCGATTGGGCCGGGGAGCTGTTTTTT
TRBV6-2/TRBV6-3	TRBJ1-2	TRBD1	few	CASNLQGAYDGYTF	TGTGCCAGCAACTTACAGGGGGCATATGATGGCTACACCTTC
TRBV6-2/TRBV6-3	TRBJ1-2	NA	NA	CASSYSTGESGYTF	TGTGCCAGCAGTTACTCGACCGGTGAGAGTGGCTACACCTTC
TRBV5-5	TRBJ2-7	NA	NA	CASSLMSGGEQYF	TGTGCCAGCAGCTTGATGTCAGGAGGGGAGCAGTACTTC
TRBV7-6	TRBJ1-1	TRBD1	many	CASSTLGQRAEAFF	TGTGCCAGCAGCACACTGGGACAGCGGGCGGAAGCTTTCTTT
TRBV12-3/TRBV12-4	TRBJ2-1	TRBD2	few	CASSSTLVAGANEQFF	TGTGCCAGCAGTTCAACCTTAGTAGCGGGGGCGAATGAGCAGTTCTTC
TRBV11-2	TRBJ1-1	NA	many	CASSLEAKNTEAFF	TGTGCCAGCAGCTTAGAAGCAAAGAACACTGAAGCCTTCTTT
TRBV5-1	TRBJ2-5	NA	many	CASSLSRETQYF	TGCGCCAGCAGCTTGAGTAGAGAGACCCAGTACTTC
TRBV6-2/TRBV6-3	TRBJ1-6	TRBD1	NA	CASSHYRGQDSPLHF	TGTGCCAGCAGTCACTACAGGGGGCAGGATTCACCCCTCCACTTT
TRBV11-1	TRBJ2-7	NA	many	CASSWGLSYEQYF	TGTGCCAGCAGCTGGGGGCTAAGCTACGAGCAGTACTTC
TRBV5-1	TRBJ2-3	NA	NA	CASTVVPGSTDTQYF	TGCGCCAGCACGGTCGTTCCAGGGAGCACAGATACGCAGTATTTT
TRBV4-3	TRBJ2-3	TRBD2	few	CASSQAASGKPTDTQYF	TGCGCCAGCAGCCAAGCGGCTAGCGGGAAACCCACAGATACGCAGTATTTT
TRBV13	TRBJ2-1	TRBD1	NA	CASSLQQGVYNEQFF	TGTGCCAGCAGCTTACAACAGGGGGTATACAATGAGCAGTTCTTC
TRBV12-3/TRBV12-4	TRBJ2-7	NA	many	CASSFALTYEQYF	TGTGCCAGCAGTTTTGCTCTAACCTACGAGCAGTACTTC
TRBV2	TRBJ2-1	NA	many	CATNTGEQFF	TGTGCCACCAATACAGGGGAGCAGTTCTTC
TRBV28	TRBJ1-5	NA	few	CASSVDKAGNQPQHF	TGTGCCAGCAGTGTCGACAAGGCGGGGAATCAGCCCCAGCATTTT
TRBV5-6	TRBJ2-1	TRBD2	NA	CASSLFPAGGVEQFF	TGTGCCAGCAGCTTGTTCCCGGCGGGGGGAGTCGAGCAGTTCTTC
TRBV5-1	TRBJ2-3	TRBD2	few	CASSLWTSGGATDTQYF	TGCGCCAGCAGCTTATGGACTAGCGGGGGAGCCACAGATACGCAGTATTTT
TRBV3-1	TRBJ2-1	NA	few	CASSQQGGSRVNEQFF	TGTGCCAGCAGCCAACAGGGGGGCTCAAGGGTCAATGAGCAGTTCTTC
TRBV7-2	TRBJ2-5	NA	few	CASSLAVERRETQYF	TGTGCCAGCAGCTTAGCCGTTGAGAGACGAGAGACCCAGTACTTC
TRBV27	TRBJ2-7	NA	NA	CASGKYEQYF	TGTGCCAGCGGGAAGTACGAGCAGTACTTC
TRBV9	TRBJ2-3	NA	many	CASTPSDF	TGTGCCAGCACACCAAGTGATTTT
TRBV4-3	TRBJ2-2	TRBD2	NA	CASSQAASGANTGELFF	TGCGCCAGCAGCCAAGCGGCTAGCGGGGCGAACACCGGGGAGCTGTTTTTT
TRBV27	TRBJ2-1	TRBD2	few	CASSFDASGGAAQFF	TGTGCCAGCAGTTTCGACGCTAGCGGGGGGGCCGCGCAGTTCTTC
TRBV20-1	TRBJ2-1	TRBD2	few	CSASRLAGLSYNEQFF	TGCAGTGCCAGCCGACTAGCGGGGCTATCCTACAATGAGCAGTTCTTC
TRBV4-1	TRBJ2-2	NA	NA	CASSQLYQGGTGELFF	TGCGCCAGCAGCCAATTATATCAGGGTGGAACCGGGGAGCTGTTTTTT
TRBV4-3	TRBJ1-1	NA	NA	CASSFMGQGDTEAFF	TGCGCCAGCAGCTTTATGGGACAAGGGGACACTGAAGCTTTCTTT
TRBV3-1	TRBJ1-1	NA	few	CASSVVWNTNAEAFF	TGTGCCAGCAGCGTTGTCTGGAACACAAACGCTGAAGCTTTCTTT
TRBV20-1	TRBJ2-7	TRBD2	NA	CSLTSGVEQYF	TGCAGTTTGACTAGCGGGGTCGAGCAGTACTTC
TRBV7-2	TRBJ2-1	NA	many	CASSLVGGEPYNEQFF	TGTGCCAGCAGCTTAGTCGGGGGTGAGCCCTACAATGAGCAGTTCTTC
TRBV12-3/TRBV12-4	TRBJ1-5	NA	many	CASSAFPGGLDQPQHF	TGTGCCAGCAGTGCCTTCCCGGGAGGGTTGGATCAGCCCCAGCATTTT
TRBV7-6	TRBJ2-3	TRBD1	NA	CASSLARQGITTQYF	TGTGCCAGCAGCTTAGCGAGACAGGGGATAACTACGCAGTATTTT
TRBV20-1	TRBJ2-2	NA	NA	CSAREYSTGELFF	TGCAGTGCTAGGGAATACAGCACCGGGGAGCTGTTTTTT
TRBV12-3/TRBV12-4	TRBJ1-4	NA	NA	CASSFWIRDVEKLFF	TGTGCCAGCAGTTTTTGGATCAGGGATGTTGAAAAACTGTTTTTT